Below are 19 T cell receptor beta chains sequenced from a single sample in a study of blood T cell repertoires in COVID-19. Assay used: immunoSEQ multiplex PCR; TCRdb lists only in-frame clones, some missing. The repertoire holds roughly 240,000 clones, with over 75% as singletons. The sample comprised PBMCs or T cells enriched from blood (not recorded which). The receptors here all came from a woman in her fifties or sixties with acute COVID-19.

CDR3: CASSTTSGAYNEQFF. Written as DNA, the CDR3 is TGTGCCAGCAGTACGACTAGCGGAGCCTACAATGAGCAGTTCTTC. The chain employs TRBV2 and TRBJ2-1; TRBD2 matches at 9 bases. The ends lost 5 bases at V and 2 bases at J; junction bases unmatched: 4. The CDR3 sequence is 15 residues long. CDR1 and CDR2 (germline): SNHLY, FYNNEI.

CDR3 amino acids: CASSQDRNYGYTF. The CDR3 nucleotides are TGTGCCAGCTCGCAGGACAGGAACTATGGCTACACCTTC. This sequence joins TRBV18 and TRBJ1-2, with TRBD1 matching over 7 bases. The V gene end was trimmed by 6 bases and the J gene end by 2 bases; junction bases not matched to a gene: 3. The CDR3 runs to 13 residues. CDR1 KGHSH and CDR2 LQKENI come from the germline V gene.

The V gene is TRBV2, the J gene TRBJ1-1; no firm D call. V shed 5 bases and J shed 4 bases, with 11 bases lying between them. The germline V gene has CDR1 SNHLY and CDR2 FYNNEI. The length of the CDR3 is 13 residues. The chain's CDR3 is CASSSGLVTEAFF. CDR3 nucleotides: TGTGCCAGCAGTAGCGGCCTGGTCACTGAAGCTTTCTTT.

V gene TRBV5-6 combines with J gene TRBJ1-5; the match to TRBD1 covers 8 bases. The CDR3 spans 18 residues. The junction had 17 bases not matched to a gene; V was cut back by 4 bases and J by 5 bases. Germline V gives CDR1 SGHDT, CDR2 YYEEEE. Here the CDR3 reads CASSRTGTLGRAHQPQHF. The CDR3 DNA reads TGTGCCAGCAGCAGGACAGGGACCTTAGGCAGAGCCCATCAGCCCCAGCATTTT. The variable domain in full, completed from reference TRBV5-6 and TRBJ1-5, reads DAGVTQSPTHLIKTRGQQVTLRCSPKSGHDTVSWYQQALGQGPQFIFQYYEEEERQRGNFPDRFSGHQFPNYSSELNVNALLLGDSALYLCASSRTGTLGRAHQPQHFGDGTRLSIL.

The V gene is TRBV7-9, the J gene TRBJ2-7; D gene unclear. CDR3 length: 16 residues. V dropped 4 bases and J dropped 2 bases, with 18 bases sitting between them. Looked up from germline, CDR1 is SEHNR and CDR2 is FQNEAQ (reference sequence). This CDR3 is CASSSFLGRRAYEQYF. CDR3 nucleotide sequence: TGTGCCAGCAGCTCGTTTTTAGGCCGCCGGGCCTACGAGCAGTACTTC. The whole variable domain, remainder taken from reference TRBV7-9 and TRBJ2-7, is DTGVSQNPRHKITKRGQNVTFRCDPISEHNRLYWYRQTLGQGPEFLTYFQNEAQLEKSRLLSDRFSAERPKGSFSTLEIQRTEQGDSAMYLCASSSFLGRRAYEQYFGPGTRLTVT.

The chain combines TRBV27 with TRBJ1-5; perhaps TRBD1 as D (5 bases). Germline V gene sequence: CDR1 MNHEY, CDR2 SMNVEV (reference sequence). With 6 bases removed from V and 2 bases from J, the gap between germline ends came to 11 bases. This CDR3 has 14 amino acids. Here the CDR3 DNA reads TGTGCCAGCAGGCGATCGGGGGGCAATCAGCCCCAGCATTTT. It encodes CASRRSGGNQPQHF.

The chain recombines TRBV7-2 with TRBJ1-3, with D possibly matching TRBD1 (5 bases). Trimming pared 2 bases from V and 3 bases from J, leaving 14 bases between. This CDR3 has 16 amino acids. CDR1 is SGHTA and CDR2 is FQGNSA in the germline V gene. This CDR3 is CASSLSLGGFGNTIYF. For the CDR3, the DNA is TGTGCCAGCAGCTTATCTCTTGGGGGGTTTGGAAACACCATATATTTT.

On this clone: Within the sample, other DNA sequences also encode this same CDR3. This sequence joins TRBV10-2 and TRBJ1-4; TRBD1 matches at 7 bases. CDR1 and CDR2 from the germline V gene are WSHSY and SAAADI. The CDR3 runs 13 residues. Trimming at V came to 5 bases and at J to 7 bases, leaving 4 bases not matched to a gene. This CDR3 is CASSRQGREKLFF. The CDR3 nucleotides read TGCGCCAGCAGTCGACAGGGTCGTGAAAAACTGTTTTTT.

The rearrangement uses TRBV5-1 and TRBJ2-5; 10 positions match TRBD2. Germline V gives CDR1 SGHRS, CDR2 YFSETQ. This CDR3 has 18 residues. After removal of 0 bases from V and 2 bases from J, the junction contained 10 bases not matched to a gene. DNA of the CDR3: TGCGCCAGCAGCTTGGTCCGGAGAGGTAGCGGGGGGCAAGAGACCCAGTACTTC. It codes for CASSLVRRGSGGQETQYF.

This chain connects TRBV27 to TRBJ2-1; a weak D match, TRBD2 (7 bases). Germline V gives CDR1 MNHEY, CDR2 SMNVEV (reference sequence). This CDR3 has 14 amino acids. Trimming stripped 10 bases from V and 4 bases from J, with 17 bases between. Here the CDR3 reads CAIARGGAYNEQFF. The CDR3 bases are TGTGCCATCGCGCGCGGGGGCGCGTACAATGAGCAGTTCTTC.

The chain uses TRBV5-1 and TRBJ2-7; weak D call: TRBD2 (5 bases). CDR1 SGHRS and CDR2 YFSETQ come from the germline V gene. Trimming took 2 bases from V and 0 from J, leaving 15 bases between them. CDR3 length equals 16 residues. Here the CDR3 DNA reads TGCGCCAGCAGCTTACCCCCCGGCGGGTCCTCCTACGAGCAGTACTTC. This encodes CASSLPPGGSSYEQYF.

This chain links TRBV3-1 (or the pseudogene TRBV3-2) with TRBJ1-3; D possibly corresponds to TRBD1 (6 bases). V was shortened by 0 bases and J by 2 bases, with 17 bases between the two germline ends. The germline CDR1 and CDR2 sequences are LGHDT and YNNKEL (reference sequence). The CDR3 is 18 residues long. The CDR3 nucleotides are TGTGCCAGCAGCCAAGAATGGTACAGGGAAAGCACTGGAAACACCATATATTTT. The encoded protein is CASSQEWYRESTGNTIYF.

The genes are TRBV9 and TRBJ2-2, with D hard to call. The CDR3 is 15 residues long. Per germline, CDR1 SGDLS and CDR2 YYNGEE. Trimming left V 0 bases short and J 4 bases short, with 10 bases between. The DNA for the CDR3 is TGTGCCAGCAGCGTAGGTAGCCGCTCCACCGGGGAGCTGTTTTTT. Its protein is CASSVGSRSTGELFF.

The chain combines TRBV3-1 (or the pseudogene TRBV3-2) with TRBJ1-1, with D perhaps TRBD1 (6 bases). The germline V gene encodes CDR1 LGHDT and CDR2 YNNKEL (reference sequence). The V gene lost 3 bases and the J gene lost 5 bases, with 10 bases spanning the gap. This CDR3 contains 13 residues. The CDR3 DNA is TGTGCCAGCAGCCACTACAGGGTTACTGAAGCTTTCTTT. Its translation: CASSHYRVTEAFF.

J is TRBJ2-1 and V is TRBV6-2 or TRBV6-3; 7 bases match TRBD2. CDR1 and CDR2 (germline): MNHEY, SVGEGT. This CDR3 comprises 15 residues. Trimming removed 6 bases from V and 0 bases from J; junction bases left unmatched: 5. The chain's CDR3 is CASSGLADSYNEQFF. In nucleotides, the CDR3 is TGTGCCAGCAGCGGGCTAGCGGACTCCTACAATGAGCAGTTCTTC.

The chain joins TRBV27 to TRBJ1-1, with D unresolved. The CDR3 has 15 residues. From germline, CDR1 is MNHEY and CDR2 SMNVEV (reference sequence). The V end was cut by 5 bases, the J end by 1 base, with 14 bases between. DNA for the CDR3: TGTGCCAGCAGTCTATACCCGGGAGAGAACACTGAAGCTTTCTTT. Translation gives CASSLYPGENTEAFF.

Note on this clone: The same CDR3 also results from other DNA sequences found in this sample. The DNA for the CDR3 is TGTGCCAGCAGCCAAGGGGGGGGAAACACTGAAGCTTTCTTT. Protein: CASSQGGGNTEAFF. J is TRBJ1-1 and V is TRBV14; D is perhaps TRBD1 (5 bases). The CDR3 loop spans 14 amino acids. V was trimmed by 1 base and J by 2 bases, leaving 8 bases between them. CDR1 and CDR2 (germline): SGHDN, FVKESK.

This chain uses TRBV6-5 with TRBJ1-2, with D maybe TRBD1 (6 bases). Trimming left V 9 bases short and J 6 bases short, with 17 bases between. The CDR3 has 13 amino acids. Germline CDR1 and CDR2: MNHEY and SVGAGI. Written as DNA, the CDR3 is TGTGCCAGTTTTATCCGGGACAACCATGGCTACACCTTC. Its protein is CASFIRDNHGYTF.

The rearrangement links TRBV6-5 to TRBJ1-5, with 9 positions matching TRBD1. Germline trimming cut 7 bases from V and 5 bases from J; bases unmatched to any gene: 6. The CDR3 loop spans 14 amino acids. The germline V gene encodes CDR1 MNHEY and CDR2 SVGAGI. CDR3 coding DNA: TGTGCCAGCACTATTAGGACAGGGGATCAGCCCCAGCATTTT. Translating it yields CASTIRTGDQPQHF.